This TCR beta chain was obtained from a study of blood T cells in healthy people across ages. Study-level findings and limits: Long-lived and aged donors differed, with more naive CD4+ cells and higher diversity in the long-lived. The percentage of naive T cells correlated strongly with TCR beta diversity.

Comment on this clonotype: Its antigen is not known.

Extracted total RNA amounted to at least 5 micrograms for each sample. A second about 6 to 12 cycle PCR used barcoded and J-beta primers. Tags on each cDNA molecule came from a template-switch adaptor with 12 random nucleotides. Via MiXCR, TCRdb re-called the 5' RACE reads, giving one row per CDR3 protein. Among about 1.8 million distinct CDR3 sequences, roughly 49% were seen once, and the ten largest hold over 2%. The sequenced material came from blood. This TCR was recovered from a woman aged 40 to 55 in good health.

The CDR3 DNA is TGTGCTAGTGGTTTGCACGAGCAGTACTTC. As protein: CASGLHEQYF. The chain couples TRBV12-5 to TRBJ2-7; D gene unclear. The V gene's germline CDR1 is LGHNT and CDR2 FRNRAP. V shed 2 bases and J shed 5 bases, with 1 base lying between them. This CDR3 comprises 10 residues.